This T cell receptor (beta chain) originates from a study of CD8 T cells in Susac syndrome. In germline, CDR1 is SNHLY, CDR2 FYNNEI. Trimming removed 3 bases from V and 4 bases from J, with 15 bases in between. This CDR3 comprises 16 residues. With random hexamers, roughly 0.45 to 1 ug RNA was reverse transcribed. TCR beta CDR3 was amplified by immunoSEQ multiplex PCR. This amplification extended across 54 Vbeta and 13 Jbeta segments. TCRdb passed the immunoSEQ multiplex PCR reads through MiXCR, listing each CDR3 protein once. Of hundreds of thousands of distinct CDR3 sequences listed, around 83% are singletons. TCR beta sequencing was performed on blood CD8+ and CD4+ T cells.

The rearrangement links TRBV2 to TRBJ2-2; the D is unclear. The clonotype originates from a human donor with multiple sclerosis. Sequencing input: CD8+ T cells from PBMCs. CDR3 region: CASSDSGYPATGELFF. CDR3 DNA sequence: TGTGCCAGCAGTGATTCCGGATACCCTGCCACCGGGGAGCTGTTTTTT. Full variable domain (missing parts from reference TRBV2 and TRBJ2-2): EPEVTQTPSHQVTQMGQEVILRCVPISNHLYFYWYRQILGQKVEFLVSFYNNEISEKSEIFDDQFSVERPDGSNFTLKIRSTKLEDSAMYFCASSDSGYPATGELFFGEGSRLTVL.